These 20 T cell receptor beta chains were sequenced from one sample in a study of shared clonotypes between healthy human individuals (dated by TCRdb to 2020 to 2021). The library was produced with the immunoSEQ multiplex PCR assay. The source is immuneACCESS, and TCRdb retained only in-frame sequences with V and J called. Part of the clones is not carried over; for the studies checked, unresolved V genes explain less than half of this, and the remainder is unexplained. The sample has about 2.3 million clones on record, roughly 92% of them singletons. The ten biggest clones cover roughly 0.34% of the sample. Sequencing was done on a sample of naive CD4+ T cells from PBMCs. The cell subset or site label, read with the paper, signifies: CD45RA+ positively selected. The receptors here all came from a man aged 18 to 29 in good health. Some clones in this sample may be carry-over from other donors' samples.

This sequence joins TRBV18 and TRBJ2-7; D may be TRBD1 (7 bases). Trimming left V 4 bases short and J 2 bases short, with 12 bases between. The CDR3 is 14 amino acids. The V gene's germline CDR1 is KGHSH and CDR2 LQKENI. CDR3 residues: CASSQTGTPYEQYF. CDR3 in DNA: TGTGCCAGCTCACAGACAGGGACTCCCTACGAGCAGTACTTC.

The chain carries TRBV2 and TRBJ2-1, with TRBD2 matching over 10 bases. After removal of 7 bases from V and 5 bases from J, the junction contained 11 bases not matched to a gene. The CDR3 extends over 16 amino acids. Germline V gene data show CDR1 as SNHLY and CDR2 as FYNNEI. The DNA for the CDR3 is TGTGCCAGCACCGAATCGACTAGCGGGCCTAACAATGAGCAGTTCTTC. It is translated as CASTESTSGPNNEQFF. Full variable domain (rest looked up from reference TRBV2 and TRBJ2-1): EPEVTQTPSHQVTQMGQEVILRCVPISNHLYFYWYRQILGQKVEFLVSFYNNEISEKSEIFDDQFSVERPDGSNFTLKIRSTKLEDSAMYFCASTESTSGPNNEQFFGPGTRLTVL.

This sequence joins TRBV5-1 and TRBJ2-3, with 9 bases fitting TRBD2. V was pared by 4 bases and J by 0 bases, with 9 bases of the junction left unmatched. The CDR3 spans 17 residues. Germline V gives CDR1 SGHRS, CDR2 YFSETQ. The CDR3 bases are TGCGCCAGCAGCCGATACCCTAGCGGGACTAGCACAGATACGCAGTATTTT. Amino acid sequence: CASSRYPSGTSTDTQYF.

The J gene is TRBJ2-7, the V gene TRBV7-9; 16 bases agree with TRBD2. The CDR3 is 18 residues long. Germline V lookup: CDR1 SEHNR, CDR2 FQNEAQ (reference sequence). V lost 3 bases and J lost 4; bases outside the gene matches: 9. In DNA form, the CDR3 reads TGTGCCAGCAGCTTCACCGGGACTAGCGGGGGGGGAAAATACGAGCAGTACTTC. Encoded protein: CASSFTGTSGGGKYEQYF.

This clone was counted a few times. V usage is TRBV5-4 and J usage is TRBJ2-7; 7 nucleotides align to TRBD2. The CDR3 consists of 14 residues. With 4 bases clipped from V and 0 bases from J, the junction kept 4 bases outside the gene matches. CDR1 is SGHNT, CDR2 YYREEE, per germline (reference sequence). The CDR3 nucleotides read TGTGCCAGCAGCGAAAGCGGGATCTCCTACGAGCAGTACTTC. It translates to CASSESGISYEQYF.

J is TRBJ1-3 and V is TRBV28; D perhaps matches TRBD1 (6 bases). The CDR3 runs 16 residues. Per germline, CDR1 MDHEN and CDR2 SYDVKM. Trimming took off 3 bases at V and 0 bases at J, with 12 bases between the two ends. The CDR3 nucleotides are TGTGCCAGCAGTTTGAGGGGGTGGTACTCTGGAAACACCATATATTTT. Its translation is CASSLRGWYSGNTIYF.

Notes on this clone: Other DNA sequences of this sample code for an identical CDR3. V gene TRBV20-1 combines with J gene TRBJ1-1, with 7 bases lining up with TRBD1. The CDR3 is 11 residues long. V was clipped by 0 bases and J by 10 bases; unmatched bases: 2. Germline V gene data show CDR1 as DFQATT and CDR2 as SNEGSKA (reference sequence). CDR3 region: CSARDRTGAFF. CDR3 bases: TGCAGTGCTAGAGATCGGACAGGAGCTTTCTTT.

The chain joins TRBV7-9 to TRBJ2-6; possible D gene TRBD2, 5 bases. The CDR3 runs 18 residues. The V and J ends lost 5 bases and 0 bases respectively, with 17 bases between them. Germline V gene lookup returns CDR1 SEHNR and CDR2 FQNEAQ (reference sequence). CDR3 DNA sequence: TGTGCCAGCAGCCCTCGGACGGGGTTGGGCTCTGGGGCCAACGTCCTGACTTTC. Amino acid sequence: CASSPRTGLGSGANVLTF.

The gene calls are TRBV5-4 and TRBJ2-7; 9 nucleotides align to TRBD1. The germline V gene encodes CDR1 SGHNT and CDR2 YYREEE (reference sequence). This CDR3 spans 15 amino acids. Trimming took 2 bases from V and 4 from J; bases not matched to a gene: 7. The CDR3 region is CASSFPGQGSYEQYF. CDR3 DNA: TGTGCCAGCAGCTTCCCGGGACAGGGTAGTTACGAGCAGTACTTC.

V gene TRBV9 combines with J gene TRBJ2-3; D is possibly TRBD1 (6 bases). This CDR3 comprises 17 residues. Trimming removed 3 bases at V and 3 bases at J, with 20 bases between. Germline V lookup: CDR1 SGDLS, CDR2 YYNGEE. The CDR3 DNA reads as TGTGCCAGCAGCGGACGACTTTGGCAGGGGCTAACAGATACGCAGTATTTT. Translation gives CASSGRLWQGLTDTQYF.

The chain has TRBV28 and TRBJ2-1, with 10 bases that match TRBD2. Germline V gene data show CDR1 as MDHEN and CDR2 as SYDVKM. J was trimmed by 7 bases and V by 5 bases; bases with no gene match: 11. The CDR3 sequence is 16 residues long. Here the CDR3 reads CASSPTLAGARNEQFF. CDR3 nucleotides: TGTGCCAGCAGTCCTACCCTAGCGGGAGCGAGGAATGAGCAGTTCTTC.

The chain joins TRBV2 to TRBJ2-1; 12 bases are shared with TRBD2. Trimming cost V 7 bases and J 9 bases; bases outside gene matches: 7. The CDR3 loop spans 14 amino acids. In germline, CDR1 is SNHLY, CDR2 FYNNEI. The CDR3, as DNA: TGTGCCAGCAAGAGGACTAGCGGGGCGGGTGAGCAGTTCTTC. Its protein is CASKRTSGAGEQFF.

V and J are TRBV28 and TRBJ2-7; D is unclear. Germline values: CDR1 MDHEN, CDR2 SYDVKM. CDR3 size: 14 residues. Trimming removed 5 bases at V and 2 bases at J, with 13 bases between. This chain's CDR3 is CASSIHRTPYEQYF. The CDR3 coding sequence is TGTGCCAGCAGTATCCACCGGACCCCCTACGAGCAGTACTTC.

This sequence joins TRBV7-8 and TRBJ1-6; D gene unclear. This CDR3 is built from 17 residues. Looked up from germline, CDR1 is SGHVS and CDR2 is FQNEAQ. V lost 5 bases, J lost 0 bases, and 14 bases lay in between. The CDR3 protein is CASSPETGSSYNSPLHF. The CDR3 nucleotides read TGTGCCAGCAGCCCGGAGACGGGGAGCTCCTATAATTCACCCCTCCACTTT.

V gene TRBV7-9 combines with J gene TRBJ1-2; TRBD1 is a possible D gene (5 bases). The CDR3 is 15 residues long. The germline V and J ends were trimmed by 5 bases and 5 bases, with 18 bases remaining between them. Germline values: CDR1 SEHNR, CDR2 FQNEAQ (reference sequence). Here the CDR3 reads CASSPQDNKRYGYTF. The CDR3 DNA sequence: TGTGCCAGCAGCCCACAGGACAACAAGAGGTATGGCTACACCTTC.

Regarding this clone: Other DNA sequences in this sample translate to the same CDR3. The chain joins TRBV7-9 to TRBJ2-2; D may be TRBD2 (5 bases). This CDR3 has 15 amino acids. V lost 0 bases, J lost 3 bases, and 8 bases lay in between. Germline loops: CDR1 SEHNR, CDR2 FQNEAQ (reference sequence). In DNA form, the CDR3 reads TGTGCCAGCAGCTTAGCTAGCGCTGACACCGGGGAGCTGTTTTTT. This encodes CASSLASADTGELFF.

The CDR3 reads CSVDLTRDGQDYEQYF. CDR3 sequence (DNA): TGCAGCGTTGACCTCACGCGGGACGGCCAGGACTACGAGCAGTACTTC. The chain has TRBV29-1 and TRBJ2-7; D perhaps matches TRBD2 (6 bases). V lost 3 bases, J lost 3 bases, and 21 bases lay in between. The CDR3 length is 16 residues. Germline V gene sequence: CDR1 SQVTM, CDR2 ANQGSEA.

This chain connects TRBV5-1 to TRBJ2-6; no clear D gene. The CDR3 runs to 16 residues. CDR1 is SGHRS, CDR2 YFSETQ, per germline. V was trimmed by 4 bases and J by 0 bases, leaving 11 bases between them. The chain's CDR3 is CASSVDRSSGANVLTF. CDR3 nucleotides: TGCGCCAGCAGCGTAGACCGGAGCTCTGGGGCCAACGTCCTGACTTTC. The complete variable domain, with remaining parts taken from reference TRBV5-1 and TRBJ2-6, reads KAGVTQTPRYLIKTRGQQVTLSCSPISGHRSVSWYQQTPGQGLQFLFEYFSETQRNKGNFPGRFSGRQFSNSRSEMNVSTLELGDSALYLCASSVDRSSGANVLTFGAGSRLTVL.

The rearrangement joins TRBV2 to TRBJ1-2; maybe TRBD1 (6 bases). The germline V gene encodes CDR1 SNHLY and CDR2 FYNNEI. The CDR3 has 15 amino acids. Trimming took off 3 bases at V and 6 bases at J, with 17 bases between the two ends. CDR3 coding DNA: TGTGCCAGCAGTGATGAGGGCAGGGGTTTGGATGGCTACACCTTC. Translation gives CASSDEGRGLDGYTF.

This clone was picked up one time. The rearrangement links TRBV7-2 to TRBJ1-2; the D gene is possibly TRBD1 (6 bases). The ends were cut back, 6 bases at V and 8 bases at J, with 16 bases in the middle. Germline-derived CDR1 and CDR2 are SGHTA and FQGNSA. The CDR3 is 13 amino acids. This CDR3 reads CASSQSGGGGYTF. CDR3 in DNA: TGTGCCAGCAGTCAAAGTGGGGGCGGGGGCTACACCTTC.